These 22 T cell receptor beta chains came from one sample sequenced in a study of cytomegalovirus exposure and HLA in healthy donors. The primer mix had 60 Vbeta and 13 Jbeta primers. Only in-frame clones appear in the TCRdb table, and some are missing; sequencing was by immunoSEQ multiplex PCR. This sample carries some 220,000 clones, roughly 79% of them seen once, and the ten largest clones take roughly 0.58%. Specimen: PBMCs. These TCRs come from a woman aged 40 to 55 in good health and CMV-seronegative.

V usage is TRBV11-3 and J usage is TRBJ2-1; 9 bases map to TRBD2. The CDR3 consists of 14 residues. V was pared by 8 bases and J by 6 bases, with 8 bases of the junction left unmatched. The germline gives CDR1 SGHNT, CDR2 YENEEA. The CDR3 here is CASGAGGRGNEQFF. For the CDR3, the DNA is TGTGCCAGCGGGGCGGGGGGGCGAGGCAATGAGCAGTTCTTC.

The chain combines TRBV18 with TRBJ1-5, with D perhaps TRBD1 (6 bases). V dropped 4 bases and J dropped 8 bases, with 9 bases sitting between them. The germline gives CDR1 KGHSH, CDR2 LQKENI. This CDR3 comprises 12 residues. The CDR3 sequence is CASSRYREPQHF. CDR3 bases: TGTGCCAGCTCACGGTACAGGGAGCCCCAGCATTTT.

J is TRBJ2-7 and V is TRBV18, with 9 bases fitting TRBD1. V lost 3 bases and J lost 3; bases outside the gene matches: 3. Germline V lookup: CDR1 KGHSH, CDR2 LQKENI. The CDR3 runs to 14 residues. This CDR3 is CASSPGQGHYEQYF. CDR3 bases: TGTGCCAGCTCACCGGGACAGGGTCACTACGAGCAGTACTTC.

The chain recombines TRBV19 with TRBJ2-2; a weak D match, TRBD1 (6 bases). Germline loops: CDR1 LNHDA, CDR2 SQIVND (reference sequence). V was pared by 5 bases and J by 3 bases, with 13 bases between. The CDR3 totals 15 residues. This CDR3 is CASSPAHRDTGELFF. The CDR3 DNA reads as TGTGCCAGTAGTCCTGCGCACAGGGACACCGGGGAGCTGTTTTTT.

In this sample, this clone turned up once. This chain links TRBV7-6 with TRBJ2-7; D might be TRBD1 (5 bases). The V end was cut by 2 bases, the J end by 1 base, with 9 bases between. Germline CDR1 is SGHVS and CDR2 is FNYEAQ. The CDR3 sequence is 14 residues long. CDR3 nucleotide sequence: TGTGCCAGCAGCTTAACAGGCCGATCCTACGAGCAGTACTTC. It is translated as CASSLTGRSYEQYF.

The chain joins TRBV5-1 to TRBJ2-3; a possible D gene is TRBD1 (5 bases). Germline assignment: CDR1 SGHRS and CDR2 YFSETQ. This CDR3 spans 14 amino acids. Trimming took off 0 bases at V and 4 bases at J, with 9 bases between the two ends. CDR3 nucleotides: TGCGCCAGCAGCTTGGATGCAGGGCCAGATACGCAGTATTTT. Translating gives CASSLDAGPDTQYF.

The rearrangement joins TRBV7-2 to TRBJ2-7, with TRBD2 matching over 7 bases. CDR3 size: 12 residues. V gave up 3 bases and J gave up 9 bases; unmatched junction bases: 5. Germline CDR1 SGHTA, CDR2 FQGNSA. The DNA of the CDR3 is TGTGCCAGCAGCTTCCCCCGGGGGGTGCAGTACTTC. This gives the protein CASSFPRGVQYF.

The chain employs TRBV2 and TRBJ2-7, with a weak D call TRBD2 (8 bases). Trimming left V 9 bases short and J 4 bases short, with 22 bases between. The CDR3 contains 15 residues. Germline assignment: CDR1 SNHLY and CDR2 FYNNEI. The CDR3 reads CARGTAGTRVYEQYF. The CDR3 DNA reads TGTGCCAGGGGGACAGCCGGGACTAGGGTTTACGAGCAGTACTTC.

The genes are TRBV10-2 and TRBJ1-2; 10 bases are shared with TRBD1. The CDR3 loop spans 15 amino acids. The germline gives CDR1 WSHSY, CDR2 SAAADI. V lost 3 bases, J lost 5 bases, and 6 bases stayed unmatched. The chain's CDR3 is CASSDPGTGVYGYTF. Here the CDR3 DNA reads TGCGCCAGCAGTGACCCCGGGACAGGGGTTTATGGCTACACCTTC.

The chain has TRBV30 and TRBJ2-7; D remains ambiguous. CDR1 is GTSNPN, CDR2 SVGIG, per germline (reference sequence). The CDR3 covers 12 residues. V was clipped by 0 bases and J by 1 base, with 4 bases between them. The chain's CDR3 is CAWSVRSYEQYF. CDR3 bases: TGTGCCTGGAGTGTACGGTCCTACGAGCAGTACTTC.

The chain carries TRBV9 and TRBJ2-7; 9 bases fit TRBD1. The ends lost 0 bases at V and 1 base at J; junction bases unmatched: 8. Germline V gene data show CDR1 as SGDLS and CDR2 as YYNGEE. This CDR3 is 17 amino acids long. CDR3 amino acids: CASSVGTGVGSSYEQYF. For the CDR3, the DNA is TGTGCCAGCAGCGTAGGGACAGGGGTCGGCTCGTCCTACGAGCAGTACTTC. The variable domain in full, with the rest retrieved from reference TRBV9 and TRBJ2-7, is DSGVTQTPKHLITATGQRVTLRCSPRSGDLSVYWYQQSLDQGLQFLIQYYNGEERAKGNILERFSAQQFPDLHSELNLSSLELGDSALYFCASSVGTGVGSSYEQYFGPGTRLTVT.

This chain links TRBV4-2 with TRBJ2-5; weak D call: TRBD2 (8 bases). V was trimmed by 4 bases and J by 5 bases, leaving 23 bases between them. Germline CDR1 is LGHNA and CDR2 is YNFKEQ. The CDR3 loop spans 17 amino acids. CDR3 region: CASSRPPGGGGGETQYF. The CDR3 DNA reads TGTGCCAGCAGCCGACCTCCAGGAGGGGGCGGGGGGGAGACCCAGTACTTC.

The chain uses TRBV7-2 and TRBJ1-2; D might be TRBD1 (5 bases). Trimming stripped 1 base from V and 7 bases from J, with 13 bases between. Germline V gives CDR1 SGHTA, CDR2 FQGNSA. The CDR3 is made up of 14 amino acids. The CDR3 here is CASSLDQGGSGYTF. In nucleotides, the CDR3 is TGTGCCAGCAGCTTAGATCAGGGAGGAAGTGGCTACACCTTC. The full variable domain, its missing parts supplied by reference TRBV7-2 and TRBJ1-2, is GAGVSQSPSNKVTEKGKDVELRCDPISGHTALYWYRQSLGQGLEFLIYFQGNSAPDKSGLPSDRFSAERTGGSVSTLTIQRTQQEDSAVYLCASSLDQGGSGYTFGSGTRLTVV.

This clone was observed a few times. The rearrangement joins TRBV27 to TRBJ1-2; perhaps TRBD1 as D (6 bases). The CDR3 runs to 14 residues. The V end lost 6 bases, the J end lost 4 bases, and 15 bases lay between the germline ends. CDR1 MNHEY and CDR2 SMNVEV come from the germline V gene (reference sequence). This CDR3 is CASSTRGGGYGYTF. Here the CDR3 DNA reads TGTGCCAGCAGCACGAGGGGGGGTGGCTATGGCTACACCTTC.

The V and J genes are TRBV4-1 and TRBJ2-5, with 10 nucleotides matching TRBD2. V lost 10 bases and J lost 3; bases outside the gene matches: 8. This CDR3 comprises 14 residues. Germline CDR1 reads MGHRA; CDR2 reads YSYEKL. The CDR3 DNA reads TGCGCCACCGCTAGCGGGGGTCTAGAAGAGACCCAGTACTTC. The encoded protein is CATASGGLEETQYF.

This rearrangement joins TRBV2 to TRBJ1-5, with 8 bases matching TRBD1. V was pared by 4 bases and J by 9 bases, with 11 bases of the junction left unmatched. The CDR3 runs to 15 residues. Germline V lookup: CDR1 SNHLY, CDR2 FYNNEI. The CDR3: CASSADRGLQWPQHF. CDR3 nucleotide sequence: TGTGCCAGCAGTGCAGACAGGGGTTTGCAATGGCCCCAGCATTTT.

The V call is TRBV5-6, the J call TRBJ2-7; perhaps TRBD2 as D (7 bases). V lost 2 bases to trimming and J lost 3 bases, with 12 bases between them. The CDR3 loop spans 14 amino acids. Germline values: CDR1 SGHDT, CDR2 YYEEEE. CDR3 protein: CASSFAGANYEQYF. The CDR3 region has the DNA TGTGCCAGCAGCTTTGCGGGGGCGAACTACGAGCAGTACTTC.

V usage is TRBV23-1 and J usage is TRBJ2-1; 10 bases match TRBD2. TRBV23-1 is reported as an ORF; its role is uncertain. The CDR3 runs to 15 residues. V trimming: 4 bases; J trimming: 9 bases; junction bases outside the gene matches: 9. The CDR3 DNA reads TGCGCCAGCAGTCTCAGGTGTAGCGGGGGGTGTGAGCAGTTCTTC. Encoded protein: CASSLRCSGGCEQFF.

The chain links TRBV14 to TRBJ2-7, with 8 bases that match TRBD2. Germline CDR1 and CDR2: SGHDN and FVKESK. The J segment lost 2 bases and the V segment lost 3 bases, leaving 6 bases of the junction unmatched. The CDR3 contains 15 residues. CDR3: CASSQQGLGTYEQYF. CDR3 DNA: TGTGCCAGCAGCCAGCAGGGACTAGGTACCTACGAGCAGTACTTC.

This chain links TRBV7-6 with TRBJ2-2, with D uncertain. V was trimmed by 2 bases and J by 4 bases, leaving 5 bases between them. In germline, CDR1 is SGHVS, CDR2 FNYEAQ. This CDR3 is built from 13 residues. This CDR3 is CASSLYSTGELFF. DNA for the CDR3: TGTGCCAGCAGCTTATACTCCACCGGGGAGCTGTTTTTT.

The J gene is TRBJ2-7, the V gene TRBV2; no definite D call. The CDR3 has 12 amino acids. The germline CDR1 and CDR2 sequences are SNHLY and FYNNEI. The V and J ends lost 7 bases and 4 bases respectively, with 11 bases between them. The CDR3 here is CASTRQQYEQYF. Here the CDR3 DNA reads TGTGCCAGCACGAGGCAGCAATACGAGCAGTACTTC.

This clone was seen more than once but under ten times. The chain has TRBV21-1 and TRBJ2-1; the tabulated D call, TRBD2, remains unverified against the DNA. TRBV21-1 is termed a pseudogene. The CDR3 sequence is 18 residues long. As DNA, the CDR3 is TGTGCCAGCAGCAAAGTCCTCCGGGGTAGCGGGGGGGCATATGAGCAGTTCTTC. Translation: CASSKVLRGSGGAYEQFF.